The source of this T cell receptor beta chain is a study of metastatic and nonmetastatic thyroid tumors. Study results and limitations: Patients with malignant thyroid tumors reportedly had significantly higher TCR beta diversity than those with benign nodules, in blood and tumor.

Per germline, CDR1 SNHLY and CDR2 FYNNEI. CDR3 length: 11 amino acids. V dropped 6 bases and J dropped 2 bases, with 3 bases sitting between them. Thyroid surgery took place with no prior treatment in any patient. Comment on this clone: Antigen specificity is unknown.

TCRdb re-called clones via MiXCR from the PCR reads. The profile shows about 20,000 clones, 35% to 45% of them singletons. The chain has TRBV2 and TRBJ2-3; no firm D call. This sequence was found in a male donor with papillary thyroid cancer or a benign thyroid nodule (not recorded which). Some clones in this sample may be carry-over from other donors' samples. Sequenced: blood. CDR3 DNA: TGTGCCAGCAGATACACAGATACGCAGTATTTT. Its translation: CASRYTDTQYF.